The 5 T cell receptor beta chains listed next were all sequenced from one sample in a study of blood T cell repertoires in COVID-19. Some clones are missing from TCRdb's copy, which holds only in-frame ones; the method was immunoSEQ multiplex PCR. The sample contains about 140,000 clones, 85% to 90% of which appear only once. Sequencing used peripheral blood. The origin of the receptors is a human donor in a cohort sampled during active COVID-19.

The chain carries TRBV10-3 and TRBJ2-7; D possibly corresponds to TRBD2 (6 bases). CDR3 length equals 12 residues. With 6 bases removed from V and 2 bases from J, the gap between germline ends came to 8 bases. Looked up from germline, CDR1 is ENHRY and CDR2 is SYGVKD. The CDR3, as DNA: TGTGCCATCAGGGGCGGGACCTACGAGCAGTACTTC. Amino acid sequence: CAIRGGTYEQYF.

This chain joins TRBV28 and TRBJ1-2; 7 nucleotides agree with TRBD1. This CDR3 is 14 amino acids long. CDR1 and CDR2 from the germline V gene are MDHEN and SYDVKM. V dropped 6 bases and J dropped 4; count of bases not matched to a gene: 8. CDR3: CASSALTGRYGYTF. The CDR3 DNA reads TGTGCCAGCAGCGCTCTGACAGGGCGCTATGGCTACACCTTC.

The CDR3 loop reads CASSRKRLAGEDEQYF. In nucleotides, the CDR3 is TGTGCCAGCAGCCGTAAGAGACTAGCGGGAGAGGACGAGCAGTACTTC. This chain connects TRBV7-2 to TRBJ2-7, with 12 bases aligning to TRBD2. J lost 5 bases, V lost 5 bases, and 10 bases had no gene match. The CDR3 runs 16 residues. Germline assignment: CDR1 SGHTA and CDR2 FQGNSA.

To note about this clone: One end of the junction does not line up with germline, which may come from a read error. The rearrangement links TRBV27 to TRBJ2-3, with 8 bases identical to TRBD2. This CDR3 contains 18 residues. Germline values: CDR1 MNHEY, CDR2 SMNVEV (reference sequence). This CDR3 is CASRLSRRGARCTDTQYF. DNA of the CDR3: TGTGCCAGCAGGTTATCGAGGCGGGGGGCGCGATGCACAGATACGCAGTATTTT.

The rearrangement joins TRBV28 to TRBJ2-1, with D maybe TRBD1 (5 bases). This CDR3 has 15 amino acids. Trimming shortened V by 4 bases and J by 5 bases, and 15 bases separated the two germline ends. The germline gives CDR1 MDHEN, CDR2 SYDVKM. CDR3 region: CASSSLGAHNNEQFF. DNA of the CDR3: TGTGCCAGCAGTTCGTTAGGGGCGCATAACAATGAGCAGTTCTTC.